This TCR beta chain derives from a study of T-cell reconstitution after alpha-beta-depleted transplantation in children. A library of TCRbeta sequences, prepared with unique molecular identifiers, was generated. From the PCR reads, TCRdb called clonotypes with MiXCR, one entry per CDR3 protein. The data contain about 500,000 distinct CDR3 sequences, 30% to 35% of them seen just once; the ten biggest clones take up around 2.4%. This clonotype was detected a few times. The germline V gene has CDR1 SQVTM and CDR2 ANQGSEA. The CDR3 is made up of 12 amino acids. The germline V and J ends were trimmed by 0 bases and 9 bases, with 9 bases remaining between them.

The clonotype was recovered from a human donor who donated a stem cell graft to a child with aplastic anemia. The V call is TRBV29-1, the J call TRBJ2-1; D is undetermined. The sequences come from PBMCs from the stem cell graft donor, collected from the stem cell graft. As DNA, the CDR3 is TGCAGCGTTGAAGAAGGGAATCTTGAGCAGTTCTTC. Residues: CSVEEGNLEQFF.